These 19 T cell receptor beta chains were sequenced from one sample in a study of T cell responses to AZD1222 COVID-19 vaccine. Measured with immunoSEQ multiplex PCR; TCRdb has only the in-frame clones, and not every one. The table shows about 140,000 clones, with over 80% occurring only once. The specimen comprised peripheral blood, sampled 28 days after the second AZD1222 dose. The receptors shown here come from an adult who received the AZD1222 COVID-19 vaccine.

The chain's CDR3 is CASSQANYGYTF. CDR3 DNA sequence: TGTGCCAGCAGCCAGGCGAACTATGGCTACACCTTC. J is TRBJ1-2 and V is TRBV3-1 (or the pseudogene TRBV3-2); the D is unclear. The CDR3 contains 12 residues. Trimming stripped 3 bases from V and 2 bases from J, with 4 bases between. Germline CDR1 reads LGHDT; CDR2 reads YNNKEL (reference sequence).

The chain recombines TRBV4-3 with TRBJ2-1; D perhaps matches TRBD2 (5 bases). This CDR3 spans 14 amino acids. Trimming pared 8 bases from V and 8 bases from J, leaving 19 bases between. Germline V gene data show CDR1 as LGHNA and CDR2 as YSLEER. In nucleotides, the CDR3 is TGCGCCAGCCCCCCTCTAGGAGGCAAGGATGAGCAGTTCTTC. This codes for CASPPLGGKDEQFF.

The rearrangement uses TRBV3-1 (or the pseudogene TRBV3-2) and TRBJ2-7, with D unclear. The V gene's germline CDR1 is LGHDT and CDR2 YNNKEL (reference sequence). The CDR3 loop spans 13 amino acids. The V and J ends lost 0 bases and 8 bases respectively, with 11 bases between them. CDR3 residues: CASSQDRRFKQYF. The CDR3 DNA is TGTGCCAGCAGCCAAGATAGAAGGTTCAAGCAGTACTTC.

The rearrangement joins TRBV2 to TRBJ2-2, with D maybe TRBD1 (6 bases). The V end lost 4 bases, the J end lost 4 bases, and 10 bases lay between the germline ends. Germline loops: CDR1 SNHLY, CDR2 FYNNEI. The length of the CDR3 is 14 residues. This chain's CDR3 is CASSVQGFTGELFF. DNA for the CDR3: TGTGCCAGCAGTGTACAGGGTTTCACCGGGGAGCTGTTTTTT.

The CDR3: CAWSDWRKGGGYTF. For the CDR3, the DNA is TGTGCCTGGAGCGACTGGAGGAAGGGTGGTGGCTACACCTTC. The genes are TRBV30 and TRBJ1-2; no definite D call. V was trimmed by 3 bases and J by 7 bases, leaving 18 bases between them. The CDR3 spans 14 residues. Germline CDR1 reads GTSNPN; CDR2 reads SVGIG (reference sequence).

This clone was seen just once. The chain links TRBV19 to TRBJ2-1, with a tentative D call TRBD1 (5 bases). The V and J ends lost 4 bases and 1 base respectively, with 8 bases between them. This CDR3 is 14 amino acids long. CDR1 and CDR2 from the germline V gene are LNHDA and SQIVND (reference sequence). The CDR3 DNA reads as TGTGCCAGTAGTAGACAGTATTCCTACAATGAGCAGTTCTTC. This encodes CASSRQYSYNEQFF. Using reference TRBV19 and TRBJ2-1 for the parts outside the CDR3, the full variable domain is DGGITQSPKYLFRKEGQNVTLSCEQNLNHDAMYWYRQDPGQGLRLIYYSQIVNDFQKGDIAEGYSVSREKKESFPLTVTSAQKNPTAFYLCASSRQYSYNEQFFGPGTRLTVL.

The chain has TRBV18 and TRBJ2-7; 11 bases line up with TRBD2. J gave up 0 bases and V 2 bases, and 6 bases lay outside the gene matches. The germline gives CDR1 KGHSH, CDR2 LQKENI. The CDR3 consists of 17 residues. CDR3 DNA sequence: TGTGCCAGCTCACCAAAGGCGACTAGCGGGGCCTCCTACGAGCAGTACTTC. This encodes CASSPKATSGASYEQYF.

The rearrangement uses TRBV11-2 and TRBJ1-2; weak D call: TRBD1 (6 bases). This CDR3 has 14 residues. Trimming removed 5 bases from V and 5 bases from J, with 15 bases in between. Germline V gene data show CDR1 as SGHAT and CDR2 as FQNNGV. CDR3 bases: TGTGCCAGCAGCCGCGGGAGGGGGAGGTATGGCTACACCTTC. It translates to CASSRGRGRYGYTF.

This clone was recorded only once. The CDR3 DNA sequence: TGTGCCAGTAGTAGAGGGTCCAGCTCTGGGGCCAACGTCCTGACTTTC. As protein: CASSRGSSSGANVLTF. The chain uses TRBV19 and TRBJ2-6; D perhaps matches TRBD2 (5 bases). Trimming removed 4 bases at V and 0 bases at J, with 10 bases between. Germline CDR1 reads LNHDA; CDR2 reads SQIVND (reference sequence). The CDR3 extends over 16 amino acids.

This clone has just a few counts. The chain recombines TRBV5-1 with TRBJ2-7; 15 nucleotides match TRBD2. The CDR3 is made up of 17 amino acids. The V and J ends lost 4 bases and 0 bases, in that order; junction bases with no gene match: 5. In germline, CDR1 is SGHRS, CDR2 YFSETQ. CDR3 protein: CASSSGTSGRLSYEQYF. In DNA, the CDR3 is TGCGCCAGCAGCAGCGGGACTAGCGGGAGGCTCTCCTACGAGCAGTACTTC.

Points on this clone: This sample also contains other DNA sequences that code for the same CDR3. The chain joins TRBV27 to TRBJ2-7; D remains ambiguous. Germline CDR1 and CDR2: MNHEY and SMNVEV (reference sequence). The V end lost 2 bases, the J end lost 4 bases, and 3 bases lay between the germline ends. This CDR3 contains 11 residues. CDR3 sequence reads: CASSLGYEQYF. CDR3 bases: TGTGCCAGCAGTTTAGGGTACGAGCAGTACTTC.

The gene calls are TRBV2 and TRBJ1-5; D unclear. The CDR3 contains 15 residues. The V and J ends lost 3 bases and 2 bases respectively, with 11 bases between them. From germline, CDR1 is SNHLY and CDR2 FYNNEI. The CDR3 coding sequence is TGTGCCAGCAGTGACGAGGGTGGCGGCAATCAGCCCCAGCATTTT. It codes for CASSDEGGGNQPQHF.

This clone was recorded once. The chain uses TRBV27 and TRBJ2-7; 7 nucleotides agree with TRBD1. The CDR3 has 16 residues. Trimming cost V 5 bases and J 0 bases; bases outside gene matches: 10. Germline assignment: CDR1 MNHEY and CDR2 SMNVEV (reference sequence). The CDR3 DNA reads as TGTGCCAGCAGTAGTTTATGGAGACAGGGCTCCTACGAGCAGTACTTC. Translation: CASSSLWRQGSYEQYF.

V usage is TRBV6-5 and J usage is TRBJ2-7; D remains unclear. The CDR3 spans 12 residues. V lost 5 bases and J 6 bases, leaving 11 bases between the germline ends. The germline CDR1 and CDR2 sequences are MNHEY and SVGAGI. The CDR3 loop reads CASSRDVGEQYF. Written as DNA, the CDR3 is TGTGCCAGCAGTCGTGACGTCGGCGAGCAGTACTTC.

The CDR3 nucleotides read TGTGCCAGCAGCTTAGAACAGGGGTCTTGGCCCGGGCGGACCCAGTACTTC. Protein sequence: CASSLEQGSWPGRTQYF. The chain has TRBV7-9 and TRBJ2-5, with TRBD1 matching 7 bases. The germline gives CDR1 SEHNR, CDR2 FQNEAQ (reference sequence). The CDR3 covers 17 residues. With 1 base clipped from V and 7 bases from J, the junction kept 15 bases outside the gene matches.

The table lists this clone with a count of one. The chain links TRBV7-9 to TRBJ1-4, with D maybe TRBD1 (5 bases). From germline, CDR1 is SEHNR and CDR2 FQNEAQ (reference sequence). The V end was cut by 3 bases, the J end by 1 base, with 9 bases between. The length of the CDR3 is 15 residues. The CDR3 bases are TGTGCCAGCAGCTTGCAGGGAATAACTAATGAAAAACTGTTTTTT. Translated, it gives CASSLQGITNEKLFF.

The chain employs TRBV19 and TRBJ1-5; D may be TRBD1 (6 bases). CDR3 size: 18 residues. V shed 1 base and J shed 1 base, with 17 bases lying between them. The V gene's germline CDR1 is LNHDA and CDR2 SQIVND (reference sequence). CDR3 protein: CASSIAGRGSKSNQPQHF. The DNA for the CDR3 is TGTGCCAGTAGTATAGCGGGCAGGGGATCAAAAAGCAATCAGCCCCAGCATTTT.

The chain employs TRBV27 and TRBJ2-2; 7 nucleotides align to TRBD2. V lost 4 bases to trimming and J lost 6 bases; unmatched junction nucleotides: 8. Germline CDR1 and CDR2: MNHEY and SMNVEV (reference sequence). This CDR3 comprises 15 residues. This CDR3 reads CASSWGGFRAGELFF. The CDR3 DNA follows: TGTGCCAGCAGTTGGGGGGGTTTTCGCGCCGGGGAGCTGTTTTTT.

This chain links TRBV7-2 with TRBJ1-2; no firm D call. CDR3 length: 14 residues. Germline lookup yields CDR1 SGHTA and CDR2 FQGNSA. V lost 5 bases to trimming and J lost 0 bases, with 10 bases between them. CDR3 nucleotide sequence: TGTGCCAGCAGCCCTAGGGCCGCTAACTATGGCTACACCTTC. Its translation is CASSPRAANYGYTF.